Below are 2 T cell receptor beta chains sequenced from a single sample in a study of blood T cell repertoires in COVID-19 (TCRdb year 2020). Libraries were constructed by the immunoSEQ multiplex PCR assay. The table comes from immuneACCESS by way of TCRdb, which keeps in-frame sequences with V and J called. Part of the clones is missing from these tables; in studies checked, under half for an unresolved V gene and the rest for unknown reasons. The sample table shows 50,000 to 85,000 clones, and 82% are seen once. The ten most abundant clones make up approximately 6.6% of the sample. The sequenced sample consisted of peripheral blood. These receptors came from a man in his 60s with acute or convalescent COVID-19.

The chain couples TRBV19 to TRBJ1-2; maybe TRBD1 (6 bases). The V and J ends lost 2 bases and 5 bases respectively, with 12 bases between them. Germline V gene data show CDR1 as LNHDA and CDR2 as SQIVND (reference sequence). This CDR3 is 14 amino acids long. The CDR3 protein is CASSILTGWYGYTF. The CDR3 nucleotides read TGTGCCAGTAGTATATTAACAGGGTGGTATGGCTACACCTTC. The full variable domain, rest sourced from reference TRBV19 and TRBJ1-2, is DGGITQSPKYLFRKEGQNVTLSCEQNLNHDAMYWYRQDPGQGLRLIYYSQIVNDFQKGDIAEGYSVSREKKESFPLTVTSAQKNPTAFYLCASSILTGWYGYTFGSGTRLTVV.

The gene calls are TRBV9 and TRBJ1-6; 9 positions match TRBD1. This CDR3 is built from 14 residues. Germline CDR1 SGDLS, CDR2 YYNGEE. Trimming removed 4 bases from V and 7 bases from J; junction bases left unmatched: 3. The CDR3: CASSLGTGNSPLHF. As DNA, the CDR3 is TGTGCCAGCAGCCTGGGGACAGGGAATTCACCCCTCCACTTT.